This TCR beta chain was captured in a study of CD8 T cell repertoires and HIV-1 epitope variants. Study context: Control wells had CMV/EBV/flu peptides, negative Ebola AY9, or no peptide.

Clones were read by immunoSEQ multiplex PCR, and TCRdb kept only the in-frame ones, dropping some. The table lists over 5,500 clones, about 65% of them singletons, with about two fifths in the top ten. As to this clone: Its antigen is not identified.

J lost 6 bases, V lost 5 bases, and 9 bases had no gene match. This CDR3 region has 15 residues. CDR1 SQVTM and CDR2 ANQGSEA come from the germline V gene. The source material was cultured CD8+ T cells derived from PBMCs. The J gene is TRBJ2-1, the V gene TRBV29-1; the match to TRBD2 covers 11 bases. The source is a male donor with HIV. CDR3 nucleotides: TGCAGCGTTCGTCAACTAGCGGGAGTGGGCAATGAGCAGTTCTTC. Translated, it gives CSVRQLAGVGNEQFF.